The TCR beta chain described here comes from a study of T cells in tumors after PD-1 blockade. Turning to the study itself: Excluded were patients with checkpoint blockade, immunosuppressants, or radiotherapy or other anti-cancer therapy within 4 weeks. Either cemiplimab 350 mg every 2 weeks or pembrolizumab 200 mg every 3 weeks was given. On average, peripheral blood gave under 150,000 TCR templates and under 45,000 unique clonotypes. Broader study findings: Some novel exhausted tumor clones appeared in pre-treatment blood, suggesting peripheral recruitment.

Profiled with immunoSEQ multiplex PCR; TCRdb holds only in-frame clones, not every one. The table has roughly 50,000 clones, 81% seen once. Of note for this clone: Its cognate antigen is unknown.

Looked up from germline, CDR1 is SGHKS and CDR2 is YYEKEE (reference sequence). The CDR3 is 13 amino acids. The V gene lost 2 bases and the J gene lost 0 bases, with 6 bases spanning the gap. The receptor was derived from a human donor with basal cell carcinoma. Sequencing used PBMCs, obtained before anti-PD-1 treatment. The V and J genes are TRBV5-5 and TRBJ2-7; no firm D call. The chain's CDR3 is CASSLWASYEQYF. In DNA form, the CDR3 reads TGTGCCAGCAGCTTATGGGCCTCCTACGAGCAGTACTTC.